This T cell receptor beta chain was sequenced in a study of shared clonotypes between healthy human individuals. Looking at the study overall: A couple of women and a few men aged 18 to 49 served as donors.

This clone was seen more than once but under ten times. Nashville, Tennessee was home to all donors, each a Caucasian adult. TCRdb keeps only in-frame clones here, not all; method: immunoSEQ multiplex PCR. The data hold about 560,000 clones, with around 78% observed a single time. The sequence was obtained from a woman aged 40 to 50 in good health. Some clones in this sample may be carry-over from other donors' samples. The sample was PBMCs.

In DNA form, the CDR3 reads TGTGCCAGCAGCTCGCGGGACAGTGGGAATGAGCAGTTCTTC. Translated: CASSSRDSGNEQFF. V and J are TRBV7-7 and TRBJ2-1; D might be TRBD1 (7 bases). In germline, CDR1 is SSHAT, CDR2 FNYEAQ (reference sequence). This CDR3 contains 14 residues. The ends were cut back, 4 bases at V and 7 bases at J, with 14 bases in the middle. Complete variable domain (other parts from reference TRBV7-7 and TRBJ2-1): GAGVSQSPRYKVTKRGQDVTLRCDPISSHATLYWYQQALGQGPEFLTYFNYEAQPDKSGLPSDRFSAERPEGSISTLTIQRTEQRDSAMYRCASSSRDSGNEQFFGPGTRLTVL.